The 4 T cell receptor beta chains below come from one sample, sequenced in a study of metastatic and nonmetastatic thyroid tumors. No treatment had been given to any patient before thyroid surgery. TCRdb redid the clone calls on the PCR reads using MiXCR. The table has 8,000 to 10,000 clones, 35% to 45% seen once. The sequenced sample was tumor tissue. These receptors all come from a female donor with papillary thyroid cancer or a benign thyroid nodule (not recorded which). Some clones in this sample may be carry-over from other donors' samples.

The chain combines TRBV6-2 or TRBV6-3 with TRBJ1-5; the D is unclear. V was clipped by 0 bases and J by 3 bases, with 15 bases between them. In germline, CDR1 is MNHEY, CDR2 SVGEGT. This CDR3 has 17 amino acids. The DNA of the CDR3 is TGTGCCAGCAGTTACTCGAATTTGGGGTATAACAATCAGCCCCAGCATTTT. Translating it yields CASSYSNLGYNNQPQHF.

As for this clone: At one boundary the junction diverges from the germline segment, which might be a read error. This chain connects TRBV27 to TRBJ1-2; the match to TRBD1 covers 8 bases. The CDR3 is 13 amino acids. CDR1 is MNHEY and CDR2 is SMNVEV in the germline V gene (reference sequence). The CDR3 spells CASIRDRNYGHTF. The CDR3, as DNA: TGTGCCAGCATCCGGGACAGGAACTATGGCCACACCTTC.

V usage is TRBV28 and J usage is TRBJ1-5; no clear D gene. CDR1 and CDR2 from the germline V gene are MDHEN and SYDVKM. V lost 3 bases and J 6 bases, leaving 6 bases between the germline ends. The CDR3 length is 12 residues. In DNA, the CDR3 is TGTGCCAGCAGTTTCTCAGTTCAGCCCCAGCATTTT. This sequence encodes CASSFSVQPQHF.

The chain uses TRBV3-1 and TRBJ1-5, with D possibly TRBD1 on 5 matching bases. Trimming removed 5 bases from V and 7 bases from J, with 12 bases in between. Per germline, CDR1 LGHDT and CDR2 YNNKEL (reference sequence). The CDR3 is made up of 13 amino acids. The CDR3 is CASSAAWGQPQHF. The CDR3 DNA follows: TGTGCCAGCAGCGCAGCCTGGGGCCAGCCCCAGCATTTT.